The next 7 T cell receptor beta chains were all read from a single sample in a study of cytomegalovirus exposure and HLA in healthy donors. Primers: 60 Vbeta forward and 13 Jbeta reverse. Measured with immunoSEQ multiplex PCR; TCRdb has only the in-frame clones, and not every one. The sample has over 30,000 clones; roughly 67% are singletons. The sequenced sample was PBMCs. The receptors were gathered from a man aged 40-50 years in good health and CMV-seropositive.

This clone has a handful of counts. The gene calls are TRBV29-1 and TRBJ1-4; TRBD1 might be the D (5 bases). Germline V gene sequence: CDR1 SQVTM, CDR2 ANQGSEA. V dropped 7 bases and J dropped 0 bases, with 15 bases sitting between them. The CDR3 contains 15 residues. In DNA form, the CDR3 reads TGCAGCGCCTTAGGGGCAGCCTCAACTAATGAAAAACTGTTTTTT. Translated: CSALGAASTNEKLFF. The whole variable domain, filled in from reference TRBV29-1 and TRBJ1-4, reads SAVISQKPSRDICQRGTSLTIQCQVDSQVTMMFWYRQQPGQSLTLIATANQGSEATYESGFVIDKFPISRPNLTFSTLTVSNMSPEDSSIYLCSALGAASTNEKLFFGSGTQLSVL.

V is TRBV6-6 and J is TRBJ2-7; a weak D match, TRBD2 (5 bases). V lost 6 bases and J 2 bases, leaving 17 bases between the germline ends. The CDR3 runs 15 residues. Germline V CDR1 and CDR2: MNHNY, SVGAGI (reference sequence). CDR3 sequence (DNA): TGTGCCAGCAGCGGCCAGGCGGGCAGAACCTACGAGCAGTACTTC. As protein: CASSGQAGRTYEQYF.

This clone was picked up a small number of times. This chain connects TRBV6-5 to TRBJ1-2; tentative D call: TRBD1 (6 bases). Deletions cut 6 bases from V and 8 bases from J, with 10 bases between. Germline CDR1 MNHEY, CDR2 SVGAGI. The CDR3 consists of 11 residues. In nucleotides, the CDR3 is TGTGCCAGCAGGTCAGGGGTCGGCTACACCTTC. Amino acid sequence: CASRSGVGYTF.

The genes are TRBV6-1 and TRBJ2-2, with TRBD2 matching over 11 bases. The CDR3 contains 17 residues. Germline CDR1 MNHNS, CDR2 SASEGT. The trim removed 4 bases at V and 6 bases at J, leaving 10 bases unmatched. The CDR3 protein is CASSVYGVAGGAGELFF. CDR3 in DNA: TGTGCCAGCAGTGTTTACGGAGTAGCGGGGGGGGCCGGGGAGCTGTTTTTT.

This clone was seen only a few times. This chain connects TRBV7-2 to TRBJ2-7; 9 nucleotides align to TRBD1. With 5 bases clipped from V and 2 bases from J, the junction kept 4 bases outside the gene matches. Looked up from germline, CDR1 is SGHTA and CDR2 is FQGNSA. The CDR3 consists of 14 residues. CDR3 nucleotide sequence: TGTGCCAGCAGCCCCCGGACAGGGGCCTACGAGCAGTACTTC. Translated, it gives CASSPRTGAYEQYF.

V is TRBV7-8 and J is TRBJ1-6; D gene uncertain. V was pared by 1 base and J by 6 bases, with 10 bases between. Germline CDR1 and CDR2: SGHVS and FQNEAQ. The CDR3 covers 15 residues. The CDR3 region has the DNA TGTGCCAGCAGCTTAGACTATGGTGGTAATTCACCCCTCCACTTT. This codes for CASSLDYGGNSPLHF.

This clone was recorded a few times. J is TRBJ2-1 and V is TRBV6-4; the D gene is possibly TRBD2 (6 bases). Looked up from germline, CDR1 is MRHNA and CDR2 is SNTAGT. CDR3 length: 15 amino acids. Trimming pared 8 bases from V and 10 bases from J, leaving 24 bases between. The CDR3 protein is CASSLWAGPAGEQFF. The CDR3 bases are TGTGCCAGCTCCCTCTGGGCGGGGCCCGCGGGGGAGCAGTTCTTC.